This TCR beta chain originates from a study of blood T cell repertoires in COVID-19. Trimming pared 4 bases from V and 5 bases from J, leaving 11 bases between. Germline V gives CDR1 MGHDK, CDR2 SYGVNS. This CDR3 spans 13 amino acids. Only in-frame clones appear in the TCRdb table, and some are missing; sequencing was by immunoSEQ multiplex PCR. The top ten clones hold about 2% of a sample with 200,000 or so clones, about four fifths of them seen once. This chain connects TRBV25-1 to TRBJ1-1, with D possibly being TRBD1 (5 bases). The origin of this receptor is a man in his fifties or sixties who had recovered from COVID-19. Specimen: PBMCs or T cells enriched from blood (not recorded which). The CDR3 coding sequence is TGTGCCAGCAGTGCGCAGGGAGGGACTGAAGCTTTCTTT. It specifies CASSAQGGTEAFF.